These T cell receptor beta chains were read from a single sample in a study of identical twins. TCRdb independently ran MiXCR on the 5' RACE reads; one entry per CDR3 protein. The table records hundreds of thousands of distinct CDR3 sequences, around a sixth of them present only once. These data were also reused for a study on T cells expressing NK-cell markers.

The specimen sequenced was PBMCs. These receptors all stem from a young woman in good health. Both conserved end residues are part of each CDR3. The order of the fields is V gene, clone size, J gene, D gene, CDR3 DNA, CDR3 protein. A D gene is named only where the DNA matches it firmly. The size of a clone is reported for some rows only, either as once, few or many, or as a class for expanded clones.

TRBV7-9	few	TRBJ2-5	TRBD2	TGTGCCAGCAGCAACACCGGGACTAGCGGAGAGACCCAGTACTTC	CASSNTGTSGETQYF
TRBV2	NA	TRBJ1-2	NA	TGTGCCAGCAGTGAGGGCAGGGCTTATGGCTACACCTTC	CASSEGRAYGYTF
TRBV29-1	many	TRBJ2-1	TRBD2	TGCAGCACCGGAAGGGAGGGTATGGGGGGCTCCTACAATGAGCAGTTCTTC	CSTGREGMGGSYNEQFF
TRBV27	NA	TRBJ2-7	NA	TGTGCCAGCAGTTTAAGGCCCGCCGGGTACGAGCAGTACTTC	CASSLRPAGYEQYF
TRBV18	few	TRBJ2-1	NA	TGTGCCAGCTCCGGGCTGATTTTTGAGCAGTTCTTC	CASSGLIFEQFF
TRBV6-2/TRBV6-3	NA	TRBJ2-7	TRBD2	TGTGCCAGCAGGCCCGCTAGCGGGAGCTACGAGCAGTACTTC	CASRPASGSYEQYF
TRBV5-6	NA	TRBJ1-2	TRBD1	TGTGCCAGCACCTTAGGGGGCGACTATGGCTACACCTTC	CASTLGGDYGYTF
TRBV20-1	NA	TRBJ2-2	NA	TGCAGTGCTAGAAAACCGGGACTCTCGGCCGGGGAGCTGTTTTTT	CSARKPGLSAGELFF
TRBV9	once	TRBJ1-1	NA	TGTGCCAGCAATCGGTTATCGGACACTGAAGCTTTCTTT	CASNRLSDTEAFF
TRBV11-2	NA	TRBJ2-7	TRBD1	TGTGCCAGCAGCTCCGCCGGGACAGATTACGAGCAGTACTTC	CASSSAGTDYEQYF
TRBV11-3	NA	TRBJ2-7	NA	TGTGCCAGCAGTCGGAAACAGAGTGCAGTTCGGGGGGCTTACGAGCAGTACTTC	CASSRKQSAVRGAYEQYF
TRBV5-1	NA	TRBJ2-3	TRBD2	TGCGCCAGCAGCCCGAACCCGGGACTAGGCGGGGATACGCAGTATTTT	CASSPNPGLGGDTQYF
TRBV4-3	NA	TRBJ2-5	TRBD2	TGCGCCGGCAGCCAGTCGGCTAGCGGGAGGGGAGAGACCCAGTACTTC	CAGSQSASGRGETQYF